These 25 T cell receptor beta chains came from one sample sequenced in a study of graft-versus-host responses after intestinal transplantation. Produced via immunoSEQ multiplex PCR; TCRdb's table is partial and in-frame only. This sample has tens of thousands of clones; 80% to 85% occur once, and the top ten carry about 18%. These receptors are not linked to any known antigen. The specimen was unstimulated CD8+ T cells sorted from spleen or lymph node cells, collected before intestinal transplant. These receptors originate from a human donor who received an intestinal transplant.

The genes are TRBV5-1 and TRBJ1-1; 7 bases are a match to TRBD1. V trimming: 1 base; J trimming: 5 bases; junction bases outside the gene matches: 5. Germline V gene lookup returns CDR1 SGHRS and CDR2 YFSETQ. This CDR3 is built from 14 residues. CDR3 in DNA: TGCGCCAGCAGCTTGACAGGGGACCTAACTGAAGCTTTCTTT. This translates into CASSLTGDLTEAFF.

This clone was observed a handful of times. V and J are TRBV6-5 and TRBJ2-1; 15 bases match TRBD2. Germline V gene sequence: CDR1 MNHEY, CDR2 SVGAGI. Trimming removed 4 bases from V and 9 bases from J; junction bases left unmatched: 7. This CDR3 has 16 amino acids. CDR3 residues: CASSWTSGGERGEQFF. As DNA, the CDR3 is TGTGCCAGCAGTTGGACTAGCGGGGGGGAGCGTGGTGAGCAGTTCTTC.

The gene calls are TRBV28 and TRBJ2-5; D not resolved. The CDR3 is made up of 14 amino acids. The germline V gene encodes CDR1 MDHEN and CDR2 SYDVKM. V lost 5 bases to trimming and J lost 5 bases, with 15 bases between them. For the CDR3, the DNA is TGTGCCAGCAGTCCCCTACCCCTGCCGGAGACCCAGTACTTC. Translating gives CASSPLPLPETQYF.

The gene calls are TRBV5-1 and TRBJ1-5; D is uncertain. The germline gives CDR1 SGHRS, CDR2 YFSETQ. Deletions cut 2 bases from V and 3 bases from J, with 9 bases between. The CDR3 sequence is 14 residues long. In nucleotides, the CDR3 is TGCGCCAGCAGCTTAGAGGGAGTCAATCAGCCCCAGCATTTT. Its translation: CASSLEGVNQPQHF.

J is TRBJ2-5 and V is TRBV5-1; D is unresolved. The CDR3 length is 12 residues. V lost 7 bases, J lost 5 bases, and 12 bases lay in between. The germline V gene encodes CDR1 SGHRS and CDR2 YFSETQ. Written as DNA, the CDR3 is TGCGCCAGCGGGTTTAGCCGGGAGACCCAGTACTTC. Translating it yields CASGFSRETQYF.

This clone was found a few times. The rearrangement links TRBV27 to TRBJ2-1; 7 nucleotides line up with TRBD1. The V gene's germline CDR1 is MNHEY and CDR2 SMNVEV (reference sequence). The junction had 2 bases not matched to a gene; V was cut back by 3 bases and J by 3 bases. The CDR3 covers 14 residues. In DNA, the CDR3 is TGTGCCAGCAGTTTCCAGGGGGACTACAATGAGCAGTTCTTC. It codes for CASSFQGDYNEQFF.

The gene calls are TRBV6-1 and TRBJ2-7; 7 nucleotides match TRBD2. CDR1 MNHNS and CDR2 SASEGT come from the germline V gene. This CDR3 has 17 amino acids. V gave up 2 bases and J gave up 0 bases; unmatched junction bases: 10. The CDR3, as DNA: TGTGCCAGCAGTGAATTCGCGGGGGTCGTTAGCTCCTACGAGCAGTACTTC. Translating gives CASSEFAGVVSSYEQYF.

The rearrangement links TRBV6-4 to TRBJ2-3; perhaps TRBD2 as D (6 bases). The CDR3 totals 14 residues. Germline V gene lookup returns CDR1 MRHNA and CDR2 SNTAGT. V was pared by 8 bases and J by 2 bases, with 14 bases between. CDR3 nucleotide sequence: TGTGCCAGCCCATCACTAGCTACCACAGATACGCAGTATTTT. Protein product: CASPSLATTDTQYF.

CDR3 protein: CASRAGRSYEQYF. The CDR3 region has the DNA TGTGCCAGCAGAGCGGGACGGTCCTACGAGCAGTACTTC. The genes are TRBV27 and TRBJ2-7; 7 nucleotides align to TRBD2. Unmatched junction bases numbered 3, after V lost 6 bases and J lost 1 base. Germline V lookup: CDR1 MNHEY, CDR2 SMNVEV (reference sequence). This CDR3 contains 13 residues.

This chain uses TRBV7-9 with TRBJ2-7; D perhaps matches TRBD2 (6 bases). The J call is doubtful: the DNA matches TRBJ2-5 better. The CDR3 is made up of 14 amino acids. Germline-derived CDR1 and CDR2 are SEHNR and FQNEAQ (reference sequence). The CDR3 nucleotides are TGTGCCAGCAGCTTAGTAGCGGTCAAAGAGACCCAGTACTTC. Its protein is CASSLVAVKETQYF.

This clone was detected only a few times. The chain recombines TRBV6-4 with TRBJ1-3; no firm D call. Deletions cut 2 bases from V and 0 bases from J, with 8 bases between. Germline V gene data show CDR1 as MRHNA and CDR2 as SNTAGT. The CDR3 has 15 residues. CDR3: CASSDGVGSGNTIYF. The CDR3 DNA sequence: TGTGCCAGCAGTGACGGTGTCGGCTCTGGAAACACCATATATTTT.

This chain connects TRBV7-8 to TRBJ1-5, with D perhaps TRBD1 (5 bases). The CDR3 contains 17 residues. Trimming stripped 1 base from V and 5 bases from J, with 18 bases between. Germline CDR1 SGHVS, CDR2 FQNEAQ. CDR3 region: CASSLGREFSNDQPQHF. The CDR3 coding sequence is TGTGCCAGCAGCTTAGGCAGGGAGTTCTCCAATGATCAGCCCCAGCATTTT. The complete variable domain, with remaining parts taken from reference TRBV7-8 and TRBJ1-5, reads GAGVSQSPRYKVAKRGQDVALRCDPISGHVSLFWYQQALGQGPEFLTYFQNEAQLDKSGLPSDRFFAERPEGSVSTLKIQRTQQEDSAVYLCASSLGREFSNDQPQHFGDGTRLSIL.

The rearrangement links TRBV6-5 to TRBJ1-5, with 8 bases that match TRBD1. Per germline, CDR1 MNHEY and CDR2 SVGAGI. This CDR3 is built from 15 residues. J lost 1 base, V lost 6 bases, and 5 bases had no gene match. The CDR3 loop reads CASSPTGGSNQPQHF. The CDR3 DNA reads as TGTGCCAGCAGCCCAACAGGGGGGAGCAATCAGCCCCAGCATTTT.

The chain links TRBV28 to TRBJ2-5; D may match TRBD1 or TRBD2 (5 bases each). The germline V gene has CDR1 MDHEN and CDR2 SYDVKM. The CDR3 covers 15 residues. The V gene lost 6 bases and the J gene lost 2 bases, with 16 bases spanning the gap. DNA of the CDR3: TGTGCCAGCAGGAAACCGGGACGGACACAAGAGACCCAGTACTTC. Amino acids: CASRKPGRTQETQYF.

The chain couples TRBV5-4 to TRBJ2-3; 7 positions agree with TRBD1. Germline-derived CDR1 and CDR2 are SGHNT and YYREEE (reference sequence). V lost 4 bases to trimming and J lost 5 bases; unmatched junction nucleotides: 4. This CDR3 has 13 residues. The CDR3 DNA reads TGTGCCAGCAGCGGAACAGGGGAAGATACGCAGTATTTT. It is translated as CASSGTGEDTQYF.

This clone showed up just once. The chain has TRBV9 and TRBJ2-2, with 8 bases identical to TRBD2. The CDR3 is made up of 16 amino acids. Germline V lookup: CDR1 SGDLS, CDR2 YYNGEE. V was pared by 0 bases and J by 0 bases, with 1 base of the junction left unmatched. The CDR3 nucleotides are TGTGCCAGCAGCGTAGTTAGCGGGGCGAACACCGGGGAGCTGTTTTTT. It specifies CASSVVSGANTGELFF.

For this clone: At the DNA level, this CDR3 is encoded by other sequences in the same sample as well. The chain carries TRBV6-1 and TRBJ2-7; possible D gene TRBD1, 6 bases. Germline values: CDR1 MNHNS, CDR2 SASEGT. Trimming pared 1 base from V and 0 bases from J, leaving 7 bases between. The CDR3 runs 14 residues. The CDR3 reads CASSEVGGSYEQYF. In DNA, the CDR3 is TGTGCCAGCAGTGAAGTAGGGGGCTCCTACGAGCAGTACTTC.

CDR3: CASSVARQEPNTGELFF. The DNA of the CDR3 is TGTGCCAGCAGCGTAGCCCGACAGGAACCCAACACCGGGGAGCTGTTTTTT. The chain employs TRBV9 and TRBJ2-2; a possible D gene is TRBD1 (6 bases). The CDR3 is made up of 17 amino acids. The germline CDR1 and CDR2 sequences are SGDLS and YYNGEE. V was trimmed by 0 bases and J by 2 bases, leaving 14 bases between them.

The CDR3: CASSLGNNEQFF. The DNA for the CDR3 is TGTGCCAGCAGCTTAGGCAACAATGAGCAGTTCTTC. J is TRBJ2-1 and V is TRBV11-2; D call uncertain. Trimming shortened V by 1 base and J by 5 bases, and 3 bases separated the two germline ends. This CDR3 spans 12 amino acids. CDR1 SGHAT and CDR2 FQNNGV come from the germline V gene.

The CDR3 coding sequence is TGTGCCAGCTCACCCAGAGGGTTCCCCGAGCAGTACTTC. It translates to CASSPRGFPEQYF. The chain is built from TRBV18 and TRBJ2-7; a possible D gene is TRBD2 (5 bases). The V gene lost 3 bases and the J gene lost 6 bases, with 12 bases spanning the gap. Germline values: CDR1 KGHSH, CDR2 LQKENI. The CDR3 has 13 amino acids.

A remark on this clone: Other DNA sequences from this sample encode an identical CDR3 as well. V usage is TRBV5-1 and J usage is TRBJ2-7; 7 nucleotides line up with TRBD1. Trimming took 2 bases from V and 7 from J; bases not matched to a gene: 9. Germline V CDR1 and CDR2: SGHRS, YFSETQ. The CDR3 is 14 residues long. The CDR3 bases are TGCGCCAGCAGCTTAGGAACAGGGGACCATGAGCAGTACTTC. This codes for CASSLGTGDHEQYF.

A word on this clone: The junction shows a germline mismatch at one end, possibly a read error. The chain couples TRBV4-2 to TRBJ1-5; D is undetermined. Per the germline V gene, CDR1 is LGHNA and CDR2 is YNFKEQ. The CDR3 runs to 16 residues. CDR3 in DNA: TGTGCCTGCAGCCAAGATTCTGTGGGTCCTCCTTCGTCCCAGCATTTT. Its translation: CACSQDSVGPPSSQHF.

The chain employs TRBV5-1 and TRBJ1-6, with 10 nucleotides matching TRBD1. Germline loops: CDR1 SGHRS, CDR2 YFSETQ. The CDR3 is 16 amino acids. Trimming removed 0 bases from V and 4 bases from J; junction bases left unmatched: 1. CDR3 region: CASSLGQGAYNSPLHF. DNA for the CDR3: TGCGCCAGCAGCTTGGGACAGGGGGCGTATAATTCACCCCTCCACTTT.

V usage is TRBV4-1 and J usage is TRBJ2-1, with 10 positions matching TRBD2. V was pared by 1 base and J by 2 bases, with 2 bases of the junction left unmatched. Germline assignment: CDR1 MGHRA and CDR2 YSYEKL. This CDR3 region has 16 residues. The CDR3 here is CASSQASGGAYNEQFF. CDR3 nucleotides: TGCGCCAGCAGCCAAGCAAGCGGGGGGGCCTACAATGAGCAGTTCTTC.

This clone was found once. The chain links TRBV5-4 to TRBJ1-2, with a tentative D call TRBD1 (6 bases). Germline V gene data show CDR1 as SGHNT and CDR2 as YYREEE (reference sequence). The CDR3 sequence is 16 residues long. The V end lost 3 bases, the J end lost 8 bases, and 23 bases lay between the germline ends. The CDR3 DNA reads as TGTGCCAGCAGCTCCTTAGGTGAGGGGGAAATATACGGCTACACCTTC. Its translation: CASSSLGEGEIYGYTF.